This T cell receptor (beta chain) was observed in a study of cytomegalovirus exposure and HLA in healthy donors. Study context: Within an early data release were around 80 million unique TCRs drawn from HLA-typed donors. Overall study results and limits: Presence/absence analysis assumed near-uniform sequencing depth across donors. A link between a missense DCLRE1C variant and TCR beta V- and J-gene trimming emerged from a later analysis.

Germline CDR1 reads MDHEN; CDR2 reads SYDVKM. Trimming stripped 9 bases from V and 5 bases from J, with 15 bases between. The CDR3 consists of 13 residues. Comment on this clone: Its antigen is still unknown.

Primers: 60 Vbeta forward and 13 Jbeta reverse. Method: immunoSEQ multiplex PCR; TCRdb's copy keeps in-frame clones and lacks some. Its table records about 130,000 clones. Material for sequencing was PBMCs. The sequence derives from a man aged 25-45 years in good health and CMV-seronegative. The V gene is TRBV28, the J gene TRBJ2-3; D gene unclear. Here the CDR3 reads CASQFTRGDTQYF. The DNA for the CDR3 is TGTGCCAGTCAGTTTACCCGTGGAGATACGCAGTATTTT. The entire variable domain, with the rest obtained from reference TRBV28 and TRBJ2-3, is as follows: DVKVTQSSRYLVKRTGEKVFLECVQDMDHENMFWYRQDPGLGLRLIYFSYDVKMKEKGDIPEGYSVSREKKERFSLILESASTNQTSMYLCASQFTRGDTQYFGPGTRLTVL.